Listed below are T cell receptor beta chains from one sample, sequenced in a study of spatial heterogeneity in lung cancer. TCRdb recomputed calls from the 5' RACE reads with MiXCR, one row per CDR3 protein. In the table there are roughly 21,000 distinct CDR3 sequences, approximately 3% of which are singletons. Sequencing was performed on PBMCs, taken at surgery. These receptors were collected from a female donor with early-stage non-small cell lung cancer. CDR3s include the opening cysteine and the closing phenylalanine or tryptophan. Only part of the rows carry a size: once, few, many, or a class if the clone is expanded.

size	V	J	CDR3
many	TRBV9	TRBJ2-3	CASSVGAMTDTQYF
many	TRBV3-1	TRBJ2-3	CASSQDYNTDTQYF
many	TRBV28	TRBJ2-2	CASSGTLNTGELFF
medium-sized	TRBV7-9	TRBJ2-7	CASSPKGPYEQYF
-	TRBV12-3/TRBV12-4	TRBJ1-1	CASSLQVLNTEAFF
many	TRBV28	TRBJ1-5	CASSVPGPNQPQHF
many	TRBV6-1	TRBJ2-1	CASSEDIAYNEQFF
many	TRBV12-3/TRBV12-4	TRBJ2-1	CASSPGDEQFF
-	TRBV5-1	TRBJ2-1	CASSEGSKINEQFF
many	TRBV7-6	TRBJ1-4	CASSLVAEANEKLFF
many	TRBV28	TRBJ2-7	CASSLSGRAYEQYF
many	TRBV20-1	TRBJ2-7	CSARDGPGQGAYEQYF
many	TRBV4-2	TRBJ1-1	CASSQATGGVNTEAFF
many	TRBV5-5	TRBJ2-5	CASSLGLAGKETQYF
many	TRBV5-1	TRBJ2-1	CASGTSGSSYNEQFF